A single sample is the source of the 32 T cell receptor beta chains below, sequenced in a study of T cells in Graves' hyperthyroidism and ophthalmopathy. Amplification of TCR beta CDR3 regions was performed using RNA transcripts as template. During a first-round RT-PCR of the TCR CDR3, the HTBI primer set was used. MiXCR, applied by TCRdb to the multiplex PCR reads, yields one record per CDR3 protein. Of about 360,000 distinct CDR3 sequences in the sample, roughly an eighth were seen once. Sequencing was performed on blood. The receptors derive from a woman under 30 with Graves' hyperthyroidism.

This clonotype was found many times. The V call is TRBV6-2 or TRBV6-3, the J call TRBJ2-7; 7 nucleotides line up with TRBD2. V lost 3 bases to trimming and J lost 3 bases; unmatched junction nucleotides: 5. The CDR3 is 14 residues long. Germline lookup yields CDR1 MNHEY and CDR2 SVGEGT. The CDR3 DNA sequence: TGTGCCAGCAGTTATTACGGGGGGAACTACGAGCAGTACTTC. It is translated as CASSYYGGNYEQYF.

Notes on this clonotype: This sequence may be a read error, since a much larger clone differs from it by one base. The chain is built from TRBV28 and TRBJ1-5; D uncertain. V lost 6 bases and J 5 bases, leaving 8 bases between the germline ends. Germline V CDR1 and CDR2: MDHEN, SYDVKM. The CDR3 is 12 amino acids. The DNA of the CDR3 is TGTGCCAGCAGGACCGAGGATCAGCCCCAGCATTTT. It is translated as CASRTEDQPQHF.

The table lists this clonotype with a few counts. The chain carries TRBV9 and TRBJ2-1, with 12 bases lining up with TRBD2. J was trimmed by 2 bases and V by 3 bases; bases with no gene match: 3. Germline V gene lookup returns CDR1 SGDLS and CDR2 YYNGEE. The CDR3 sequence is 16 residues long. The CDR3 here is CASSALAGGAYNEQFF. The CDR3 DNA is TGTGCCAGCAGCGCCCTAGCGGGAGGGGCCTACAATGAGCAGTTCTTC.

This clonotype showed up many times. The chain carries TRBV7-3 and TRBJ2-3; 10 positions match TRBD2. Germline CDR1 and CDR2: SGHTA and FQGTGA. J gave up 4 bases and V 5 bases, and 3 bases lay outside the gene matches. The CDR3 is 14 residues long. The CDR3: CASSLAGVADTQYF. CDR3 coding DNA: TGTGCCAGCAGCCTAGCGGGAGTGGCAGATACGCAGTATTTT.

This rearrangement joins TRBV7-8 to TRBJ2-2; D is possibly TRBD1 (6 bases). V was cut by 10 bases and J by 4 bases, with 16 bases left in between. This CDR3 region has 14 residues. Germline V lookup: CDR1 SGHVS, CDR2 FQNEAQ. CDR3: CATPVEGVTGELFF. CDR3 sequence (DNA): TGTGCCACCCCAGTTGAGGGGGTCACCGGGGAGCTGTTTTTT.

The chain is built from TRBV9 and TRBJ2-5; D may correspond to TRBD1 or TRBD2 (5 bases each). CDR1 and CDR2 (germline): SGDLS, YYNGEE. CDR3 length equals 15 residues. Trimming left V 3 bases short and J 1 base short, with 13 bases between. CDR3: CASSASGAGQETQYF. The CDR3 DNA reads TGTGCCAGCAGCGCTTCCGGGGCTGGCCAAGAGACCCAGTACTTC.

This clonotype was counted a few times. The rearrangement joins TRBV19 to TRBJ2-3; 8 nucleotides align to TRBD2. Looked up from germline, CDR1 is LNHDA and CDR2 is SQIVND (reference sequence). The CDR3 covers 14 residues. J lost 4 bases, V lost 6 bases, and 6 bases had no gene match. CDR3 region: CASSSLAGPDTQYF. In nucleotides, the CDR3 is TGTGCCAGTAGCTCTTTAGCGGGACCAGATACGCAGTATTTT.

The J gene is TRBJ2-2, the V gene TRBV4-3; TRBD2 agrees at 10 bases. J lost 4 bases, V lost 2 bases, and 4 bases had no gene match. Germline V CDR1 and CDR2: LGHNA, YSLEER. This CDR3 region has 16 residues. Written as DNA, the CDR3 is TGCGCCAGCAGCCAATTAGCGGGAGGCCCCACCGGGGAGCTGTTTTTT. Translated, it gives CASSQLAGGPTGELFF.

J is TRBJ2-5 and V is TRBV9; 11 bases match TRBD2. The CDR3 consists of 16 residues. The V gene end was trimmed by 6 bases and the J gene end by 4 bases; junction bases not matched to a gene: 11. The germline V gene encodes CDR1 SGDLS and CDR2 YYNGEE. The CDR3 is CASTESPGLAGETQYF. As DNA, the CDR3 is TGTGCCAGCACCGAAAGCCCCGGACTAGCGGGAGAGACCCAGTACTTC.

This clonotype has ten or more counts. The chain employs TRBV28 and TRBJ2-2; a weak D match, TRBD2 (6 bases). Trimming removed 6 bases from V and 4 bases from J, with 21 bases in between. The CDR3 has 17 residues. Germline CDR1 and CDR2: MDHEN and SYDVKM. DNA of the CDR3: TGTGCCAGCAGCGCCACCCTCGTGGGGGGTGGCACCGGGGAGCTGTTTTTT. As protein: CASSATLVGGGTGELFF.

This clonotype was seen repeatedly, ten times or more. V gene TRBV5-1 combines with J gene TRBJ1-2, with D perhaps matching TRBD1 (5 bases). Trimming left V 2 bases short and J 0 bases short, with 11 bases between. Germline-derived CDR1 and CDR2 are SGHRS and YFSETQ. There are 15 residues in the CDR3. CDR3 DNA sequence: TGCGCCAGCAGCTTCGGGGACCTAACTAACTATGGCTACACCTTC. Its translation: CASSFGDLTNYGYTF.

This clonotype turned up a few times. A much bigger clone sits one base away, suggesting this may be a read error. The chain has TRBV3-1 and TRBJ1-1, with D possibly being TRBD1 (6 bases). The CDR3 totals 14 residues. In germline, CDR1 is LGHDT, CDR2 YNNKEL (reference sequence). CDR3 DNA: TGTGCCGGCAGCCCGGGACACCTGAACACTGAAGCTTTCTTT. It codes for CAGSPGHLNTEAFF.

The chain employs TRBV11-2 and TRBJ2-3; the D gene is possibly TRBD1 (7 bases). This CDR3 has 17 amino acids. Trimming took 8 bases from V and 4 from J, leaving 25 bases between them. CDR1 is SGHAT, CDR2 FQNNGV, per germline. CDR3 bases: TGTGCCAGCTATAGCCAGGGGGACTTGGCGGGCGCAGATACGCAGTATTTT. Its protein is CASYSQGDLAGADTQYF.

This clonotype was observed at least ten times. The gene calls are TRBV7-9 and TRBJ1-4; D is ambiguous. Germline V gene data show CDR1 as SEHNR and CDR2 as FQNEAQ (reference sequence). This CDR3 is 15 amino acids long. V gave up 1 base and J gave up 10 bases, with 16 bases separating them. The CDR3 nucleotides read TGTGCCAGCAGCTTAGTGTCGGCAGCGGATGGAAAACTGTTTTTT. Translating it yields CASSLVSAADGKLFF.

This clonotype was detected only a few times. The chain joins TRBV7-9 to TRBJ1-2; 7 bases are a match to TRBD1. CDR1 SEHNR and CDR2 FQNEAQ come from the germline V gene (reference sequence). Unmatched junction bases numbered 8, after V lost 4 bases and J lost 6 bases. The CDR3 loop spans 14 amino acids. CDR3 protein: CASSSTGAENGYTF. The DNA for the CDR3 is TGTGCCAGCAGCTCAACAGGGGCGGAGAATGGCTACACCTTC. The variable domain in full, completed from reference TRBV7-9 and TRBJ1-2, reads DTGVSQNPRHKITKRGQNVTFRCDPISEHNRLYWYRQTLGQGPEFLTYFQNEAQLEKSRLLSDRFSAERPKGSFSTLEIQRTEQGDSAMYLCASSSTGAENGYTFGSGTRLTVV.

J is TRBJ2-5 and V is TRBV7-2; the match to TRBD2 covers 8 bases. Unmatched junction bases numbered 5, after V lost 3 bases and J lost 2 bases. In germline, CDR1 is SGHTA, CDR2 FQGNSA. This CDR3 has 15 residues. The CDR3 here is CASSFLAGRQETQYF. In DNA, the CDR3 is TGTGCCAGCAGCTTTCTAGCGGGTAGACAAGAGACCCAGTACTTC.

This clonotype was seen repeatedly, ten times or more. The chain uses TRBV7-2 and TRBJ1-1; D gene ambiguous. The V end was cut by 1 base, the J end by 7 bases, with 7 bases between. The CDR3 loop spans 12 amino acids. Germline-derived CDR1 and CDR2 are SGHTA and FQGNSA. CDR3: CASSLDRGEAFF. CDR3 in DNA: TGTGCCAGCAGCTTAGATCGGGGTGAAGCTTTCTTT. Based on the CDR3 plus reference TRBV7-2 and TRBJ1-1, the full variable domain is GAGVSQSPSNKVTEKGKDVELRCDPISGHTALYWYRQSLGQGLEFLIYFQGNSAPDKSGLPSDRFSAERTGGSVSTLTIQRTQQEDSAVYLCASSLDRGEAFFGQGTRLTVV.

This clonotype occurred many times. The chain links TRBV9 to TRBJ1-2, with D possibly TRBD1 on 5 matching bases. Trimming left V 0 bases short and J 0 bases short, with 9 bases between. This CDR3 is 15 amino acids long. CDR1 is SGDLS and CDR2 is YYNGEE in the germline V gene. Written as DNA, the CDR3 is TGTGCCAGCAGCGTAGGGGGCATTTCTAACTATGGCTACACCTTC. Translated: CASSVGGISNYGYTF.

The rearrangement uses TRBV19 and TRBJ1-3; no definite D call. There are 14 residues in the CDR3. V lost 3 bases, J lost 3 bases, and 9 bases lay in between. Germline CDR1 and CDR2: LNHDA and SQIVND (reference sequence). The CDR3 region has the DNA TGTGCCAGTAGTATCCGAGGGCTTGGAAACACCATATATTTT. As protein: CASSIRGLGNTIYF.

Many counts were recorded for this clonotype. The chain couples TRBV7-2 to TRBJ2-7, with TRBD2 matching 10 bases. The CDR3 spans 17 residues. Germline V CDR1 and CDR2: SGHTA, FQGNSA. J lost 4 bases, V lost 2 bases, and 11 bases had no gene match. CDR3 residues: CASSLIAGGPVIYEQYF. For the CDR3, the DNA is TGTGCCAGCAGCTTAATAGCGGGAGGCCCGGTAATTTACGAGCAGTACTTC.

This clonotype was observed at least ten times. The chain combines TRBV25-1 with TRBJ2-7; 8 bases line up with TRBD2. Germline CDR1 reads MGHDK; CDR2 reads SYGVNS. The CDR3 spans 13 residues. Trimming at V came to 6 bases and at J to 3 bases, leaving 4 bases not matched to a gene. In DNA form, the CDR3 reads TGTGCCAGCAGGCCCGGGACTAGCTACGAGCAGTACTTC. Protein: CASRPGTSYEQYF.

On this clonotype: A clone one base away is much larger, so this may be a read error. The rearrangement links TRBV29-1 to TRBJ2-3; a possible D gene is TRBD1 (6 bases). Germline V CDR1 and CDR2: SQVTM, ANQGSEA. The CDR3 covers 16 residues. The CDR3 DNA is TGCAGCGTTGACGACAGGCGGTCTTCTAGCACAGATGCGCAGTATTTT. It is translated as CSVDDRRSSSTDAQYF.

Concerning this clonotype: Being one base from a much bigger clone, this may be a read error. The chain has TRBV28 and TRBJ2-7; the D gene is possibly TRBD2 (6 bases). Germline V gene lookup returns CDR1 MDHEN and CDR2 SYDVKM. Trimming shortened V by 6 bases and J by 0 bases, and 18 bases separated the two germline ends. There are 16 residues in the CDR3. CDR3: CASSRPGTGSSYEQYF. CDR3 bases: TGTGCCAGCAGCCGGCCCGGGACTGGAAGCTCCTACGAGCAGTACTTC.

The CDR3 DNA reads as TGTGCCAGCAGTTACCTTCGTGATACGCAGTATTTT. Its protein product is CASSYLRDTQYF. This chain connects TRBV6-2 or TRBV6-3 to TRBJ2-3; no clear D gene. Germline CDR1 and CDR2: MNHEY and SVGEGT. CDR3 length equals 12 residues. V was pared by 2 bases and J by 6 bases, with 6 bases between.

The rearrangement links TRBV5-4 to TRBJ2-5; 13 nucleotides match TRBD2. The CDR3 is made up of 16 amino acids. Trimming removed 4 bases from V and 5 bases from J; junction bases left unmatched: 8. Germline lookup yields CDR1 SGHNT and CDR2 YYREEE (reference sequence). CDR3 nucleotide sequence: TGTGCCAGCAGCCAAGGACTAGCGGGGGAGGGCGAGACCCAGTACTTC. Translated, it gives CASSQGLAGEGETQYF.

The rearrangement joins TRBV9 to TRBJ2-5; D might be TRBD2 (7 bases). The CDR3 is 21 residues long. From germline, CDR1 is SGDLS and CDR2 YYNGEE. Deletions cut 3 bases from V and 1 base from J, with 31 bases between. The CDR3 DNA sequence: TGTGCCAGCAGCGAGGGGGTCGGTGGGGGGGCAAGCGGGGAACTCCAAGAGACCCAGTACTTC. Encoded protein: CASSEGVGGGASGELQETQYF.

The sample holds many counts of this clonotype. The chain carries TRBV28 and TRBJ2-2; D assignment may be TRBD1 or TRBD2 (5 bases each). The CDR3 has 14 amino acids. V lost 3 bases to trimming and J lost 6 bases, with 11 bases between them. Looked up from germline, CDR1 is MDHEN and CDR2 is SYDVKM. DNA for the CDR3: TGTGCCAGCAGTTTCCCCCAGGGAGCCGGGGAGCTGTTTTTT. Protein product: CASSFPQGAGELFF. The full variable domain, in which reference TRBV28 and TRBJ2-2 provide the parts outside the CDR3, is DVKVTQSSRYLVKRTGEKVFLECVQDMDHENMFWYRQDPGLGLRLIYFSYDVKMKEKGDIPEGYSVSREKKERFSLILESASTNQTSMYLCASSFPQGAGELFFGEGSRLTVL.

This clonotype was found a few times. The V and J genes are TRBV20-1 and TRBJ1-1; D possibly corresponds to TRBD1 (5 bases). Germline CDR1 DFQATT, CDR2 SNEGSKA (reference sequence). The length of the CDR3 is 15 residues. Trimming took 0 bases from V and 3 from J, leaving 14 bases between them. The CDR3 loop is CSARDWGNHYTEAFF. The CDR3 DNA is TGCAGTGCTAGAGATTGGGGGAACCATTACACTGAAGCTTTCTTT.

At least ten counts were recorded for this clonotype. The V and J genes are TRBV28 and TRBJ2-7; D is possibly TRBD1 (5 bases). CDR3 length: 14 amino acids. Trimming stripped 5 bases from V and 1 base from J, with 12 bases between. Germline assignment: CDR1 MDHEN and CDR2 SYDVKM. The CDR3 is CASSPAQGSYEQYF. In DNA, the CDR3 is TGTGCCAGCAGTCCCGCTCAGGGTTCCTACGAGCAGTACTTC.

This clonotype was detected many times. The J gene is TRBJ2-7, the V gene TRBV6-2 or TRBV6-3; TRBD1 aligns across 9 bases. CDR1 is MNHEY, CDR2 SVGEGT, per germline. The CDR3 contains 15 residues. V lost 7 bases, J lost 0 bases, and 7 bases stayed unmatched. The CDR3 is CASTLGQGVSYEQYF. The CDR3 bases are TGTGCCAGCACTCTGGGACAGGGCGTCTCCTACGAGCAGTACTTC.

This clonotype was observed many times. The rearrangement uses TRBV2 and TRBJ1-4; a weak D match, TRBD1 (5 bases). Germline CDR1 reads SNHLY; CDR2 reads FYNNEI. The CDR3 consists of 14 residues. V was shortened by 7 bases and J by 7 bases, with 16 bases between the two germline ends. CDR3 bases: TGTGCCAGCACTCCGGGACGGGAGGCTGAAAAACTGTTTTTT. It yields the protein CASTPGREAEKLFF.

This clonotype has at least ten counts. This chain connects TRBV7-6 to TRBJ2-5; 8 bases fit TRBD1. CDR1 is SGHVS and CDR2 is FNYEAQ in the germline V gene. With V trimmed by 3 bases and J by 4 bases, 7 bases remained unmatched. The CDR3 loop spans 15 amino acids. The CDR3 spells CASSLEGTGLETQYF. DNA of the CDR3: TGTGCCAGCAGCTTGGAGGGGACAGGTCTAGAGACCCAGTACTTC.